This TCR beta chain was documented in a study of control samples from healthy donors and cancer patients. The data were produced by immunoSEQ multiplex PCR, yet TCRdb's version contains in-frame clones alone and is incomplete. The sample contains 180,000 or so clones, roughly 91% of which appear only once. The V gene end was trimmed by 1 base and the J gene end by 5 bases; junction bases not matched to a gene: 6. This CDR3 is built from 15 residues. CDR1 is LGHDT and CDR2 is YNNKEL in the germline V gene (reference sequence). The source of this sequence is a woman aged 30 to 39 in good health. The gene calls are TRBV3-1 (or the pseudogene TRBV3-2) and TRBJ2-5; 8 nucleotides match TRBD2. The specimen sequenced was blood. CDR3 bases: TGTGCCAGCAGCCAAGCCGGGACTAGGGGGGAGACCCAGTACTTC. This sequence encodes CASSQAGTRGETQYF.